This entry features one T cell receptor beta chain sequence. Its antigen is not yet known. Nothing much larger sits one base from this clone, and base qualities are not available. The CDR3 regions of human TCRbeta chains were subjected to immunosequencing. As for the original processing: TCRs in the repertoires were compared against a reference library of SARS-CoV-2-specific TCRs that had been generated with the MIRA antigen-specificity platform. Breadth was defined as the fraction of unique TCRs that were SARS-CoV-2-associated. Depth was defined as the fraction of total T cells that were SARS-CoV-2-associated. Each spike-specific TCR was assigned to its reactive spike region and to a CD4 or CD8 class using the MIRA data. Log10-transformed breadth and depth values were compared by one-way ANOVA with Sidak's multiple comparisons tests. What TCRdb holds here is the immuneACCESS table cut down to in-frame rearrangements. Part of the clones is not present; checked against another copy, under half of the missing clones reflect an unresolved V gene, and the others are unexplained. D and trimming come from the DNA, and the V and J calls and clone size come from that table. This sample holds more than 95,000 clones; more than 75% were observed only once. 10% of the sample comes from the top ten.

These data are taken from a study of T cell responses to AZD1222 COVID-19 vaccine (dated by TCRdb to about 2021). For context, the study as a whole: AZD1222 recipients whose second dose came at about 4 weeks and those whose second dose came at about 12 weeks were combined into one group, since spike-specific TCR depth and breadth did not differ between the two schedules. A total of 230 to 250 trial participants underwent TCR sequencing, of whom around 200 received two doses of AZD1222 and 26 received two doses of the MenACWY control vaccine. Trial participants were enrolled by age into subgroups of 18-55, 56-69 and 70-plus years, and around 140, 26 and 57 TCR-sequenced participants, respectively, were included in these subgroups.

What this sample's time point label stands for: baseline before first vaccination. Vaccinee samples came from UK trials COV001 and COV002, including a single-blind randomized controlled phase 2/3 trial of AZD1222 (ChAdOx1 nCoV-19) in healthy adults. For TCRbeta chain sequencing, PBMC samples from trial participants were taken at day 0 and at day 28 after the second dose. Based on the germline V gene, the CDR1 and CDR2 sequences are SGHVS and FQNEAQ. From the cysteine up to the phenylalanine, the CDR3 has a length of 17 residues. This entry keeps only the CDR3 DNA: 51 bases, framed from base 1. At the junction V is shortened by 1 base and J by 4 bases, with 16 bases in between. The paper's findings and limits, for the study overall: Participants were mostly white British, with more females than males. The authors suggested clonal diversity may have been underestimated. The 56-69-year group was small, and its depth increase did not reach significance, likely because of low power. Reportedly, close to half of the unique spike-specific TCRs recognized epitopes lying outside the regions that are mutated in the B.1.351 and B.1.1.7 variants. Spike-specific TCR breadth and depth rose significantly after two AZD1222 doses compared with day 0 and with MenACWY recipients. Because no samples from the day 14 peak response were available, repertoires could be characterized only after the peak T cell response. The vaccine-associated CD4 TCRs covered the entire spike protein, and the dominant responses fell in regions 160-218 and 743-854. Conclusions about previously exposed vaccinees are limited because only a handful of AZD1222 recipients were SARS-CoV-2 seropositive at baseline.

The rearranged segments are TRBV7-8 and TRBJ2-2, with an unclear D gene assignment. This TCR derives from an adult in good health. Sequenced here: peripheral blood, sampled on day 0 of AZD1222 vaccination. The nucleotide sequence reads TGTGCCAGCAGCTTAGGCCCCGCGCGGCAGACCACCGGGGAGCTGTTTTTT. This is translated as CASSLGPARQTTGELFF.